Below, 7 T cell receptor beta chains from the same sample are listed, as sequenced in a study of blood T cell repertoires in COVID-19. TCRdb's copy holds only in-frame clones and misses some; the assay was immunoSEQ multiplex PCR. The sample lists 93,000 or so clones; 70% to 90% were seen once. Input material: peripheral blood. The receptors shown here come from a man aged 50 to 59 in a cohort sampled during active COVID-19.

The V and J genes are TRBV28 and TRBJ2-7; 9 nucleotides match TRBD1. The CDR3 has 16 amino acids. Trimming at V came to 4 bases and at J to 5 bases, leaving 12 bases not matched to a gene. CDR1 and CDR2 (germline): MDHEN, SYDVKM. The CDR3 coding sequence is TGTGCCAGCAGTTCCTACCCGGACAGGGGCTTAGACGAGCAGTACGTC. This encodes CASSSYPDRGLDEQYV.

This sequence joins TRBV7-3 and TRBJ2-1, with TRBD2 as a possible D gene (6 bases). The germline CDR1 and CDR2 sequences are SGHTA and FQGTGA. The length of the CDR3 is 15 residues. The V gene lost 5 bases and the J gene lost 2 bases, with 13 bases spanning the gap. The CDR3 protein is CASSLGTPTYNEQFF. DNA of the CDR3: TGTGCCAGCAGCCTTGGGACTCCAACCTACAATGAGCAGTTCTTC.

CDR3 coding DNA: TGTGCCAGCAGCCGACCTAGCGGGGGGGCAGAGACCCAGTACTTC. This sequence encodes CASSRPSGGAETQYF. The chain recombines TRBV6-5 with TRBJ2-5; 12 nucleotides agree with TRBD2. J was trimmed by 4 bases and V by 6 bases; bases with no gene match: 6. The CDR3 totals 15 residues. CDR1 and CDR2 (germline): MNHEY, SVGAGI.

CDR3 in amino acids: CASSPGLVSYEQYF. As DNA, the CDR3 is TGTGCCAGCTCACCCGGACTCGTATCCTACGAGCAGTACTTC. This rearrangement joins TRBV18 to TRBJ2-7; tentative D call: TRBD2 (5 bases). The V gene's germline CDR1 is KGHSH and CDR2 LQKENI. The germline V and J ends were trimmed by 3 bases and 1 base, with 10 bases remaining between them. This CDR3 is 14 amino acids long.

The chain combines TRBV18 with TRBJ2-2; D perhaps matches TRBD2 (7 bases). CDR3 length: 15 amino acids. Trimming removed 2 bases at V and 4 bases at J, with 11 bases between. Germline CDR1 reads KGHSH; CDR2 reads LQKENI. CDR3 residues: CASSPTGGSTGELFF. The CDR3 region has the DNA TGTGCCAGCTCACCAACGGGGGGCAGCACCGGGGAGCTGTTTTTT. Looking up the rest from reference TRBV18 and TRBJ2-2 gives the full variable domain: NAGVMQNPRHLVRRRGQEARLRCSPMKGHSHVYWYRQLPEEGLKFMVYLQKENIIDESGMPKERFSAEFPKEGPSILRIQQVVRGDSAAYFCASSPTGGSTGELFFGEGSRLTVL.

The V call is TRBV29-1, the J call TRBJ2-2; D gene ambiguous. The length of the CDR3 is 13 residues. Looked up from germline, CDR1 is SQVTM and CDR2 is ANQGSEA. Deletions cut 6 bases from V and 6 bases from J, with 14 bases between. The CDR3 region has the DNA TGCAGCGTCCCAGCCGGCAGCGCCGGGGAGCTGTTTTTT. Protein: CSVPAGSAGELFF.

The chain carries TRBV5-4 and TRBJ1-6; 7 bases agree with TRBD1. The V segment lost 4 bases and the J segment 11 bases; nucleotides outside the gene matches: 9. CDR1 and CDR2 (germline): SGHNT, YYREEE (reference sequence). The CDR3 totals 14 residues. The CDR3 reads CASSPDRTGPPLHF. As DNA, the CDR3 is TGTGCCAGCAGCCCGGACAGGACGGGGCCACCCCTCCACTTT.